Shown below are 14 T cell receptor beta chains from a single sample sequenced in a study of CD8 T cells in ankylosing spondylitis. TCRdb recomputed calls from the 5' RACE reads with MiXCR, one row per CDR3 protein. Among 750,000 to 850,000 distinct CDR3 sequences listed, 12% were seen once. The antigens for these receptors are not known. Findings and caveats of the study: What seemed typical of ankylosing spondylitis blood was a TCR beta motif built from about 8 highly homologous variants.

Sequences were obtained from blood, either unsorted or a sorted T cell fraction (not recorded which). The receptors originated from a male donor with ankylosing spondylitis.

The chain carries TRBV20-1 and TRBJ2-3; the D gene is possibly TRBD1 (5 bases). CDR3 length equals 16 residues. The V gene lost 0 bases and the J gene lost 2 bases, with 15 bases spanning the gap. Germline V gene lookup returns CDR1 DFQATT and CDR2 SNEGSKA (reference sequence). CDR3 loop: CSARDSRTYYTDTQYF. CDR3 bases: TGCAGTGCTAGAGATTCGAGGACATATTACACAGATACGCAGTATTTT.

The V call is TRBV15, the J call TRBJ1-1; a possible D gene is TRBD1 (5 bases). Germline V gene lookup returns CDR1 LNHNV and CDR2 YYDKDF (reference sequence). Deletions cut 4 bases from V and 0 bases from J, with 12 bases between. The CDR3 is 15 amino acids. CDR3 sequence: CATSKRLGVNTEAFF. CDR3 bases: TGTGCCACCAGCAAAAGACTAGGGGTGAACACTGAAGCTTTCTTT. The whole variable domain, filled in from reference TRBV15 and TRBJ1-1, reads DAMVIQNPRYQVTQFGKPVTLSCSQTLNHNVMYWYQQKSSQAPKLLFHYYDKDFNNEADTPDNFQSRRPNTSFCFLDIRSPGLGDTAMYLCATSKRLGVNTEAFFGQGTRLTVV.

V is TRBV5-1 and J is TRBJ2-5; a weak D match, TRBD2 (6 bases). CDR1 is SGHRS, CDR2 YFSETQ, per germline. The ends were cut back, 1 base at V and 5 bases at J, with 12 bases in the middle. This CDR3 has 14 residues. The CDR3 nucleotides read TGCGCCAGCAGCTTGTCGGGGGAAGCGGAGACCCAGTACTTC. Protein sequence: CASSLSGEAETQYF.

Only a few counts were recorded for this clonotype. The J gene is TRBJ2-5, the V gene TRBV4-2; possibly TRBD2 for D (5 bases). V shed 0 bases and J shed 1 base, with 9 bases lying between them. This CDR3 spans 15 amino acids. CDR1 is LGHNA and CDR2 is YNFKEQ in the germline V gene. CDR3 residues: CASSQDLGSQETQYF. CDR3 sequence (DNA): TGTGCCAGCAGCCAAGATTTAGGGAGCCAAGAGACCCAGTACTTC.

The chain combines TRBV20-1 with TRBJ1-2; 7 nucleotides agree with TRBD1. The CDR3 has 13 amino acids. J was trimmed by 4 bases and V by 4 bases; bases with no gene match: 6. The germline gives CDR1 DFQATT, CDR2 SNEGSKA (reference sequence). CDR3: CSATPGQPYGYTF. The CDR3 DNA sequence: TGCAGTGCTACGCCGGGACAGCCCTATGGCTACACCTTC.

This clonotype showed up just a few times. This chain joins TRBV18 and TRBJ2-5, with unresolved D. The CDR3 loop spans 13 amino acids. The ends were cut back, 3 bases at V and 3 bases at J, with 8 bases in the middle. From germline, CDR1 is KGHSH and CDR2 LQKENI. The CDR3 DNA is TGTGCCAGCTCACCGAGGTGGGAAGAGACCCAGTACTTC. Its protein product is CASSPRWEETQYF.

The chain employs TRBV20-1 and TRBJ2-7; TRBD1 is a possible D gene (6 bases). Trimming took 1 base from V and 7 from J, leaving 17 bases between them. CDR1 and CDR2 (germline): DFQATT, SNEGSKA (reference sequence). This CDR3 contains 14 residues. The CDR3 nucleotides are TGCAGTGCTAGAGTCCAGGGACACCTTAGGGAGCAGTACTTC. As protein: CSARVQGHLREQYF.

This clonotype turned up a few times. J is TRBJ1-5 and V is TRBV6-2 or TRBV6-3, with D unclear. The germline CDR1 and CDR2 sequences are MNHEY and SVGEGT. V shed 4 bases and J shed 0 bases, with 25 bases lying between them. The CDR3 is 20 residues long. CDR3: CASSFDTANGGFDSNQPQHF. The CDR3 coding sequence is TGTGCCAGCAGTTTTGACACTGCTAACGGAGGTTTCGATAGCAATCAGCCCCAGCATTTT.

This clonotype was seen only a few times. This chain links TRBV9 with TRBJ2-1; D is ambiguous. Germline V lookup: CDR1 SGDLS, CDR2 YYNGEE. The CDR3 has 13 amino acids. V lost 0 bases, J lost 7 bases, and 8 bases lay in between. CDR3 bases: TGTGCCAGCAGCGTAGCCTCCCAAAATGAGCAGTTCTTC. It is translated as CASSVASQNEQFF.

The chain employs TRBV20-1 and TRBJ1-5; D is perhaps TRBD1 (5 bases). V lost 5 bases to trimming and J lost 0 bases, with 11 bases between them. From germline, CDR1 is DFQATT and CDR2 SNEGSKA (reference sequence). The CDR3 length is 14 residues. The CDR3 DNA is TGCAGTGCTGGGACGGCATATAGCAATCAGCCCCAGCATTTT. Amino acids: CSAGTAYSNQPQHF.

The J gene is TRBJ2-3, the V gene TRBV5-1, with D unresolved. V was shortened by 4 bases and J by 3 bases, with 15 bases between the two germline ends. Germline loops: CDR1 SGHRS, CDR2 YFSETQ. CDR3 length equals 15 residues. The CDR3 loop reads CASSPEAVRTDTQYF. Written as DNA, the CDR3 is TGCGCCAGCAGCCCAGAGGCAGTCAGGACAGATACGCAGTATTTT.

This clonotype was counted a few times. This chain connects TRBV6-2 or TRBV6-3 to TRBJ1-2; no clear D. CDR1 MNHEY and CDR2 SVGEGT come from the germline V gene. Trimming left V 7 bases short and J 5 bases short, with 8 bases between. This CDR3 region has 11 residues. The CDR3 DNA is TGTGCCAGCAACCCGGGGTATGGCTACACCTTC. Translating gives CASNPGYGYTF.

The chain uses TRBV20-1 and TRBJ2-2, with D tentatively TRBD2 (6 bases). Looked up from germline, CDR1 is DFQATT and CDR2 is SNEGSKA (reference sequence). Trimming pared 6 bases from V and 6 bases from J, leaving 17 bases between. The length of the CDR3 is 14 residues. CDR3 amino acids: CSAPKPRLAGELFF. CDR3 sequence (DNA): TGCAGTGCGCCAAAGCCCCGACTAGCCGGGGAGCTGTTTTTT.

The V call is TRBV6-1, the J call TRBJ2-2; the match to TRBD2 covers 8 bases. Germline CDR1 reads MNHNS; CDR2 reads SASEGT. The CDR3 spans 15 residues. J lost 5 bases, V lost 5 bases, and 7 bases had no gene match. Here the CDR3 reads CASSRATGGTGELFF. CDR3 sequence (DNA): TGTGCCAGCAGTCGCGCAACGGGAGGGACCGGGGAGCTGTTTTTT.